These T cell receptor beta chains were read from a single sample in a study of cytomegalovirus exposure and HLA in healthy donors. Measured with immunoSEQ multiplex PCR; TCRdb has only the in-frame clones, and not every one. The sample comprises about 120,000 clones, approximately 81% of which are singletons, and under 2.5% rests with the top ten. Material: PBMCs. These TCRs come from a woman in her 30s in good health and CMV-seronegative. CDR3s leave out the opening cysteine and the closing phenylalanine or tryptophan.

TRBJ1-2 TRBV19 ARQKTGERRTNYGYT
TRBJ2-1 TRBV5-1 ASSLVERAGGREQF
TRBJ1-6 TRBV11-2 ASSLETGFSYNSPLH
TRBJ1-5 TRBV7-9 ASAKSKGGYSNQPQH
TRBJ2-5 TRBV5-8 ASSSIAGYQETQY
TRBJ2-3 TRBV27 ASSLTAPSGGTQY
TRBJ2-1 TRBV5-6 ASSRATSYNEQF
TRBJ2-1 TRBV7-3 ASSLLGDEQF
TRBJ1-2 TRBV19 ASRSLKNGYT
TRBJ1-1 TRBV7-3 ASRKNRNTEAF
TRBJ1-5 TRBV5-8 ASRTDAGNQPQH
TRBJ1-1 TRBV6-1 ASRRQGSTEAF
TRBJ2-4 TRBV6-1 ASSTEGNIQY
TRBJ1-2 TRBV5-4 ASSPLDRGRGYT
TRBJ2-7 TRBV6-5 ASSPEGFYEQY
TRBJ1-3 TRBV5-4 ASSFQKSSGNTIY
TRBJ1-2 TRBV5-5 ASSRTGGGGYT
TRBJ2-7 TRBV2 ASRQAGQGFGEQY
TRBJ2-1 TRBV7-9 ASSLSSGGPFNEQF
TRBJ2-7 TRBV2 ASSEGRGSYEQY
TRBJ2-5 TRBV18 ASSQGSTQETQY
TRBJ1-6 TRBV29-1 SVRTGNYSPLH
TRBJ2-1 TRBV7-9 ASSLTSGGAYNEQF
TRBJ2-2 TRBV5-6 ASNPGGHGELF
TRBJ2-1 TRBV9 ASSVEGVPGQF
TRBJ2-7 TRBV5-4 ASSFRQGASYEQY
TRBJ1-2 TRBV5-4 ASSLGAAANYGYT
TRBJ1-1 TRBV7-9 ASSLVVGGAEAF
TRBJ1-1 TRBV7-2 ASSLAGSEAF
TRBJ2-1 TRBV29-1 SAEGLAGSYNEQF
TRBJ2-4 TRBV15 ATSRGGQAKNIQY
TRBJ1-2 TRBV15 ATSRRQGAQGGYGYT
TRBJ1-5 TRBV18 ASSPRAGGNQPQH
TRBJ1-5 TRBV21-1 ASSTGESQPQH
TRBJ2-7 TRBV30 AWRTGHSYEQY
TRBJ2-2 TRBV5-1 ASSLALGGNTGELF
TRBJ2-2 TRBV15 ATSRGGSNTGELF
TRBJ2-1 TRBV6-5 ASSPGTRNYNEQF
TRBJ1-1 TRBV6-1 ASSEALGNPTTEAF
TRBJ2-6 TRBV5-1 ASSLVAGSGANVLT
TRBJ1-1 TRBV30 AWSGQMNTEAF
TRBJ1-5 TRBV28 ASSLRGDRGIYQPQH
TRBJ1-5 TRBV18 ASSTSRGDQPQH
TRBJ1-2 TRBV10-2 ASREGQGNGYT
TRBJ2-7 TRBV4-1 ASSQAVTYEQY
TRBJ2-7 TRBV5-1 ASSFTAGEQY
TRBJ1-4 TRBV5-4 ASSLMGQGTEKLF
TRBJ1-2 TRBV29-1 SFLGTGGNYGYT
TRBJ2-7 TRBV5-1 ASSLVQGAYEQY
TRBJ1-5 TRBV4-3 ASSHDRASNQPQH
TRBJ1-5 TRBV19 ASPSQRGTGGQPQH
TRBJ1-1 TRBV5-1 ASSLTGDPNTEAF
TRBJ1-2 TRBV6-5 ASTPARLSNYGYT